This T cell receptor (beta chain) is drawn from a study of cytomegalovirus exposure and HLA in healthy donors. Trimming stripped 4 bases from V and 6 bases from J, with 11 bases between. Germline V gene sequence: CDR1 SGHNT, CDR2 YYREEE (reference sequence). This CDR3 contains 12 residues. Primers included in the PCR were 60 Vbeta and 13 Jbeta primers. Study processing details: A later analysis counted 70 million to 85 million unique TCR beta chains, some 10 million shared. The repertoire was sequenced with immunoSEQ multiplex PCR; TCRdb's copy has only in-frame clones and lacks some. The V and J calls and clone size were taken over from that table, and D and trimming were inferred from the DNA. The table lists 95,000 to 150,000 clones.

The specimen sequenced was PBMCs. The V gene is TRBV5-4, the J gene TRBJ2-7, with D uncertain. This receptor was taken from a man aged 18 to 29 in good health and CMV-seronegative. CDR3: CASSPQYGEQYF. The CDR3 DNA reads TGTGCCAGCAGCCCCCAGTATGGCGAGCAGTACTTC.